This T cell receptor (beta chain) appears in the sequencing data of a study of control samples from healthy donors and cancer patients. V was shortened by 5 bases and J by 7 bases, with 18 bases between the two germline ends. Germline CDR1 SGHAT, CDR2 FQNNGV. This CDR3 spans 16 amino acids. This clone was seen a single time. Using immunoSEQ multiplex PCR, the repertoire was profiled, and TCRdb retains in-frame clones only, with some absent. The sample has 73,000 or so clones, more than 85% seen once. The chain links TRBV11-2 to TRBJ1-6; D perhaps matches TRBD1 (5 bases). The receptor's source is a woman in her forties or fifties in good health. Material for sequencing was blood. The CDR3 region is CASSEWGVVGNSPLHF. CDR3 DNA: TGTGCCAGCAGCGAGTGGGGGGTAGTGGGGAATTCACCCCTCCACTTT.